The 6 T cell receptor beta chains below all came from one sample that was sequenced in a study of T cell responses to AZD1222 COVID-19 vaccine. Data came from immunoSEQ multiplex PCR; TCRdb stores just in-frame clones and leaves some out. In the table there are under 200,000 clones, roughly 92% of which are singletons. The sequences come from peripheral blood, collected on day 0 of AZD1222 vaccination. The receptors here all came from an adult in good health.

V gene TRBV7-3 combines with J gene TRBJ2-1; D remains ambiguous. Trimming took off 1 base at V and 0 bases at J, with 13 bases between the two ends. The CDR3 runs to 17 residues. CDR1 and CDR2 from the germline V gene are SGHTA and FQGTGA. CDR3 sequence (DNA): TGTGCCAGCAGCTTAATAGTGGGCAAGAGCTCCTACAATGAGCAGTTCTTC. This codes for CASSLIVGKSSYNEQFF.

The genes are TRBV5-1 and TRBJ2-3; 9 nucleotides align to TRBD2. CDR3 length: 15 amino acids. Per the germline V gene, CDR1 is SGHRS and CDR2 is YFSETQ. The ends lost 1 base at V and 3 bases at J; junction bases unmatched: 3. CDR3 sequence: CASSLSGGPTDTQYF. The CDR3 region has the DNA TGCGCCAGCAGCTTGAGCGGGGGGCCAACAGATACGCAGTATTTT.

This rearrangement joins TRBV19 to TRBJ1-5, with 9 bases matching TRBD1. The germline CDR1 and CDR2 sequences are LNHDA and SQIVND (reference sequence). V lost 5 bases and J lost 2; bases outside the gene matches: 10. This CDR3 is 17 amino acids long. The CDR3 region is CASSVHRGRRGNQPQHF. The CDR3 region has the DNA TGTGCCAGTAGTGTCCACAGGGGGCGAAGGGGCAATCAGCCCCAGCATTTT.

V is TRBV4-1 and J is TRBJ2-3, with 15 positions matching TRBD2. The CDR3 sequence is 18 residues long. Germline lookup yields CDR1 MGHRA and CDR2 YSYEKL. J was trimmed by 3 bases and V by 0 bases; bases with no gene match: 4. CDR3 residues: CASSQDGTSGGWTDTQYF. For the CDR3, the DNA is TGCGCCAGCAGCCAAGACGGGACTAGCGGGGGGTGGACAGATACGCAGTATTTT.

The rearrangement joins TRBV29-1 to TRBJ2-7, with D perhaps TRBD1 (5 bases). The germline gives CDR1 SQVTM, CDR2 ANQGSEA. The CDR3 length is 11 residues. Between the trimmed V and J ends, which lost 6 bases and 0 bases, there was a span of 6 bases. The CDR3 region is CSVDSSYEQYF. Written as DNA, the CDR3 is TGCAGCGTCGACAGCTCCTACGAGCAGTACTTC.

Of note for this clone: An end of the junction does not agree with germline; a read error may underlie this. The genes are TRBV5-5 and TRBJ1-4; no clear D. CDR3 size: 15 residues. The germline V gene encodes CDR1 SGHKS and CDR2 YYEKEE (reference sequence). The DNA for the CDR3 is TGTGCCAGCAGTTTGGGCCTGGCAACTAATGAAAAACTGTTTTTT. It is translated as CASSLGLATNEKLFF. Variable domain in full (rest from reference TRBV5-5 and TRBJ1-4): DAGVTQSPTHLIKTRGQQVTLRCSPISGHKSVSWYQQVLGQGPQFIFQYYEKEERGRGNFPDRFSARQFPNYSSELNVNALLLGDSALYLCASSLGLATNEKLFFGSGTQLSVL.